The 5 T cell receptor beta chains presented below share a single source sample, sequenced in a study of T cells of healthy individuals. TCRdb re-analysed the 5' RACE reads in MiXCR, keeping a single row per CDR3 protein. This table has 60,000 to 70,000 distinct CDR3 sequences, around 16% appearing once. The receptors were sampled from a human donor in good health.

This clonotype occurred a few times. The chain employs TRBV5-1 and TRBJ1-5; D is undetermined. The V end lost 4 bases, the J end lost 7 bases, and 21 bases lay between the germline ends. Germline V gene sequence: CDR1 SGHRS, CDR2 YFSETQ. This CDR3 comprises 16 residues. DNA of the CDR3: TGCGCCAGCAGCCCGGAACGGACCTATCTATGGCAGCCCCAGCATTTT. It specifies CASSPERTYLWQPQHF.

This clonotype was seen a handful of times. The chain couples TRBV27 to TRBJ1-5, with 8 bases aligning to TRBD1. CDR3 length equals 14 residues. Unmatched junction bases numbered 4, after V lost 2 bases and J lost 7 bases. Germline-derived CDR1 and CDR2 are MNHEY and SMNVEV (reference sequence). CDR3 sequence (DNA): TGTGCCAGCAGTTTACAGGGGGCAGGGCAGCCCCAGCATTTT. Its translation is CASSLQGAGQPQHF.

The CDR3 protein is CASSPDNVIGYTF. CDR3 bases: TGTGCCAGCAGTCCCGACAATGTGATTGGCTACACCTTC. The chain has TRBV28 and TRBJ1-2, with D unclear. The CDR3 loop spans 13 amino acids. CDR1 is MDHEN and CDR2 is SYDVKM in the germline V gene. V was trimmed by 5 bases and J by 7 bases, leaving 14 bases between them.

This clonotype has at least ten counts. The gene calls are TRBV5-5 and TRBJ2-1, with 11 bases that match TRBD1. This CDR3 is 16 amino acids long. Germline-derived CDR1 and CDR2 are SGHKS and YYEKEE (reference sequence). V was clipped by 4 bases and J by 8 bases; unmatched bases: 11. The CDR3 DNA reads TGTGCCAGCAGCATCAACCGGGACAGGGGGTGGGATGAGCAGTTCTTC. As protein: CASSINRDRGWDEQFF.

This sequence joins TRBV7-9 and TRBJ2-3; D unclear. The germline CDR1 and CDR2 sequences are SEHNR and FQNEAQ (reference sequence). CDR3 length: 16 amino acids. Deletions cut 5 bases from V and 2 bases from J, with 17 bases between. CDR3 amino acids: CASSPLRTLDTDTQYF. DNA of the CDR3: TGTGCCAGCAGCCCCCTAAGGACCCTCGACACAGATACGCAGTATTTT.